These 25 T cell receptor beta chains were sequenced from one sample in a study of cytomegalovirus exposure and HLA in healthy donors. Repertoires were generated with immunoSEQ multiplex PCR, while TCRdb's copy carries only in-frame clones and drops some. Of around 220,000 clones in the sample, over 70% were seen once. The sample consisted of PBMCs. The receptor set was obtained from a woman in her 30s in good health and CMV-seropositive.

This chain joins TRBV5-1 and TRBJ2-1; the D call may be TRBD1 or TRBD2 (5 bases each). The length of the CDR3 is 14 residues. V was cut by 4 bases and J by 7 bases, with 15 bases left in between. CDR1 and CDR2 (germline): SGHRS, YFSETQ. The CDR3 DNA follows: TGCGCCAGCAGCCGTAGGGACGCTGGGAATGAGCAGTTCTTC. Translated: CASSRRDAGNEQFF.

The CDR3 DNA is TGCGCCAGCAGCCAAGCGTCGAGCGGGAGGGCCAGGGACATTCAGTACTTC. Its translation: CASSQASSGRARDIQYF. The V call is TRBV4-1, the J call TRBJ2-4; 10 nucleotides agree with TRBD2. Looked up from germline, CDR1 is MGHRA and CDR2 is YSYEKL. CDR3 length equals 17 residues. J gave up 8 bases and V 1 base, and 11 bases lay outside the gene matches.

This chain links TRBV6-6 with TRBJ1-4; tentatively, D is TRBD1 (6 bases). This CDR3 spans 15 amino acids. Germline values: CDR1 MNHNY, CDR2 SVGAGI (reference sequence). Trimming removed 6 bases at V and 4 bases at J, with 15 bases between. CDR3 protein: CASRGDQGSNEKLFF. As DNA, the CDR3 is TGTGCCAGCAGGGGAGACCAGGGGAGTAATGAAAAACTGTTTTTT.

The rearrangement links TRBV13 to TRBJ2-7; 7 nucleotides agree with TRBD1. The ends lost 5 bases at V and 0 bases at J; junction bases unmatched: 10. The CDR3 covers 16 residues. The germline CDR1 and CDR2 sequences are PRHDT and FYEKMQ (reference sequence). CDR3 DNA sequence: TGTGCCAGCAGCCCCGTGGGACAGAGGAGCTCCTACGAGCAGTACTTC. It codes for CASSPVGQRSSYEQYF.

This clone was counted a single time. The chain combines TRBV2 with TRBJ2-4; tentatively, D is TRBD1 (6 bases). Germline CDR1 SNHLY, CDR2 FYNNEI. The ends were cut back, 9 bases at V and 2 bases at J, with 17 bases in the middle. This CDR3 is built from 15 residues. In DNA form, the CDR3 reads TGTGCCAGGACAGCGGACCAGGGGCCCAAAAACATTCAGTACTTC. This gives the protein CARTADQGPKNIQYF. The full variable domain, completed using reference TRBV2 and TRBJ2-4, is EPEVTQTPSHQVTQMGQEVILRCVPISNHLYFYWYRQILGQKVEFLVSFYNNEISEKSEIFDDQFSVERPDGSNFTLKIRSTKLEDSAMYFCARTADQGPKNIQYFGAGTRLSVL.

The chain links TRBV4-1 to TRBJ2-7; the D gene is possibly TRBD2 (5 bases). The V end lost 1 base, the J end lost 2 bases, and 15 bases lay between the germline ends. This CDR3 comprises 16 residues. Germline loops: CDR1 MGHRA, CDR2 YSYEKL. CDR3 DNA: TGCGCCAGCAGCCAAGTTGCCAGCGGCCTTCCCTACGAGCAGTACTTC. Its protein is CASSQVASGLPYEQYF.

The CDR3: CASSPTSGTSYEQYF. The CDR3 nucleotides read TGTGCCAGCAGTCCGACCAGCGGGACGTCTTACGAGCAGTACTTC. This chain links TRBV6-5 with TRBJ2-7; 7 bases align to TRBD2. Germline V gene lookup returns CDR1 MNHEY and CDR2 SVGAGI. The CDR3 covers 15 residues. V lost 5 bases, J lost 4 bases, and 11 bases stayed unmatched.

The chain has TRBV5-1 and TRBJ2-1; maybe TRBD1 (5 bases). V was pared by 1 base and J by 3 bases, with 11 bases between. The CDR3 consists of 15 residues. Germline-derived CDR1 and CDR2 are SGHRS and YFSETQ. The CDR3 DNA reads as TGCGCCAGCAGCTTGTATACCGACAGCTACAATGAGCAGTTCTTC. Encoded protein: CASSLYTDSYNEQFF. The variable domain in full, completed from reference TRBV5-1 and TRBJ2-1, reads KAGVTQTPRYLIKTRGQQVTLSCSPISGHRSVSWYQQTPGQGLQFLFEYFSETQRNKGNFPGRFSGRQFSNSRSEMNVSTLELGDSALYLCASSLYTDSYNEQFFGPGTRLTVL.

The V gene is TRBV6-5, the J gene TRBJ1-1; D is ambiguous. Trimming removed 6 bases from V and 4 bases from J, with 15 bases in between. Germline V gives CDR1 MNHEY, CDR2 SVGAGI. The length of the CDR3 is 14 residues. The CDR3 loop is CASRTGSPGTEAFF. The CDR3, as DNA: TGTGCCAGCAGGACCGGGTCCCCGGGCACTGAAGCTTTCTTT.

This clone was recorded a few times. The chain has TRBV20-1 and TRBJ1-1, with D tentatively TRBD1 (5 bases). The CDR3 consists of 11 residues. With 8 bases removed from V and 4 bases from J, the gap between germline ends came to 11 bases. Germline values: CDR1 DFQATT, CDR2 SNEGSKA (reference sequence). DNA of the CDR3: TGCAGTCCCGGGACCCGCACTGAAGCTTTCTTT. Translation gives CSPGTRTEAFF.

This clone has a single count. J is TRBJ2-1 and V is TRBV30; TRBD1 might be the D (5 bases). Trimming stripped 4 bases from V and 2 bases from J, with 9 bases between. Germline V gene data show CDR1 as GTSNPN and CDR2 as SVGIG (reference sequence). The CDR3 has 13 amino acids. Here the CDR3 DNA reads TGTGCCTGGAATAGGGGCACCTACAATGAGCAGTTCTTC. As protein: CAWNRGTYNEQFF.

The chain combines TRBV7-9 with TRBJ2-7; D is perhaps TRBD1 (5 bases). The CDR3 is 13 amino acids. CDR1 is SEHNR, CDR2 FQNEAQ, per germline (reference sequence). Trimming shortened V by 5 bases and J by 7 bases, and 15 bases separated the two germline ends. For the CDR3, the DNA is TGTGCCAGCAGCGGTCAGGGATTTCGGGAGCAGTACTTC. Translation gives CASSGQGFREQYF.

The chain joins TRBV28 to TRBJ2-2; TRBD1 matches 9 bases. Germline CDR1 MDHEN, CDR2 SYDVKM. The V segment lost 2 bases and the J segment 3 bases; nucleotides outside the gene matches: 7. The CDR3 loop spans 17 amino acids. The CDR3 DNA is TGTGCCAGCAGTTTAATACGGGACAGGGCGTACACCGGGGAGCTGTTTTTT. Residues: CASSLIRDRAYTGELFF. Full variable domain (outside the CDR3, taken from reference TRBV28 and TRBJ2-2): DVKVTQSSRYLVKRTGEKVFLECVQDMDHENMFWYRQDPGLGLRLIYFSYDVKMKEKGDIPEGYSVSREKKERFSLILESASTNQTSMYLCASSLIRDRAYTGELFFGEGSRLTVL.

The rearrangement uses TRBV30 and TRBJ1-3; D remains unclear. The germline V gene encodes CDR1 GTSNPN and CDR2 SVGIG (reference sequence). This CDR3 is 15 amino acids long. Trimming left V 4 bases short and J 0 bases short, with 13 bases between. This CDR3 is CAWNVGTLSGNTIYF. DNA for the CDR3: TGTGCCTGGAACGTGGGAACCCTCTCTGGAAACACCATATATTTT.

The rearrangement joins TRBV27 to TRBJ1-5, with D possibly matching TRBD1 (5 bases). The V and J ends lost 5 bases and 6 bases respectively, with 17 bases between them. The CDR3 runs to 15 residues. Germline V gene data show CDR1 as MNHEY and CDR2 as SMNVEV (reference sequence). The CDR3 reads CASSATGGVGQPQHF. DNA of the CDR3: TGTGCCAGCAGTGCTACGGGGGGAGTGGGTCAGCCCCAGCATTTT.

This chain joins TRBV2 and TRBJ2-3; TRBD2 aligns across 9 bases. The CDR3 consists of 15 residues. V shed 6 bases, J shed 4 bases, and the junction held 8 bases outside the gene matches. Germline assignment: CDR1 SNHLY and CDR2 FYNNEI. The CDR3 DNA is TGTGCCAGCAGGGGAAAGCGGGAGGTGGCAGATACGCAGTATTTT. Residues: CASRGKREVADTQYF.

The CDR3 nucleotides read TGTGCCTGGAGTAAAGTGGGGACAGGGAAGAATCAGCCCCAGCATTTT. This codes for CAWSKVGTGKNQPQHF. The chain combines TRBV30 with TRBJ1-5, with 9 bases lining up with TRBD1. CDR1 and CDR2 from the germline V gene are GTSNPN and SVGIG (reference sequence). This CDR3 has 16 amino acids. The ends lost 2 bases at V and 4 bases at J; junction bases unmatched: 9. The complete variable domain, with remaining parts taken from reference TRBV30 and TRBJ1-5, reads SQTIHQWPATLVQPVGSPLSLECTVEGTSNPNLYWYRQAAGRGLQLLFYSVGIGQISSEVPQNLSASRPQDRQFILSSKKLLLSDSGFYLCAWSKVGTGKNQPQHFGDGTRLSIL.

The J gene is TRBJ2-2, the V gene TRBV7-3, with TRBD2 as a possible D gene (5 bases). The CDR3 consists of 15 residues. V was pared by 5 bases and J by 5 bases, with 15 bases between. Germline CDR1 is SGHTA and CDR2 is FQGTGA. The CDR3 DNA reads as TGTGCCAGCAGCCAAGCCACTAGAGGGACCGGGGAGCTGTTTTTT. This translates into CASSQATRGTGELFF.

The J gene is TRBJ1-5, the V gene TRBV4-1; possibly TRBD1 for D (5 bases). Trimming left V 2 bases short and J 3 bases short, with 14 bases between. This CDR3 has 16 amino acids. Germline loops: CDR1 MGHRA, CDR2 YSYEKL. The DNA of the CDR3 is TGCGCCAGCAGCCAAAAGGAAGGAGGGGACAATCAGCCCCAGCATTTT. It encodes CASSQKEGGDNQPQHF.

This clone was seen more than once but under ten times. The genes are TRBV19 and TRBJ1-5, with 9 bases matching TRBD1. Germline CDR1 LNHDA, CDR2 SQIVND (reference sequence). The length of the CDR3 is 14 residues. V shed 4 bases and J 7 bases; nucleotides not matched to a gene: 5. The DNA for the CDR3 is TGTGCCAGTAGTAGCACAGGGGGCCGGCAGCCCCAGCATTTT. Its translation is CASSSTGGRQPQHF.

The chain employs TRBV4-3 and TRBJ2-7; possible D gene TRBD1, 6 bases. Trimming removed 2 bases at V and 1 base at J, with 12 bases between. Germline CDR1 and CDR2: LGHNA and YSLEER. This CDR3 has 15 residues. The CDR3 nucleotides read TGCGCCAGCAGCCAATCCCAGGACAGTTCCTACGAGCAGTACTTC. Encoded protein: CASSQSQDSSYEQYF.

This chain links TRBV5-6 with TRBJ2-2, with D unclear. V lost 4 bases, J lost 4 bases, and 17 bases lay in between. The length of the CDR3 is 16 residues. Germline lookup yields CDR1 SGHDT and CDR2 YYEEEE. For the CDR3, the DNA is TGTGCCAGCAGCGCAAAGCTTAATGCGATCACCGGGGAGCTGTTTTTT. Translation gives CASSAKLNAITGELFF. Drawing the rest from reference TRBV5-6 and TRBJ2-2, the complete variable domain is DAGVTQSPTHLIKTRGQQVTLRCSPKSGHDTVSWYQQALGQGPQFIFQYYEEEERQRGNFPDRFSGHQFPNYSSELNVNALLLGDSALYLCASSAKLNAITGELFFGEGSRLTVL.

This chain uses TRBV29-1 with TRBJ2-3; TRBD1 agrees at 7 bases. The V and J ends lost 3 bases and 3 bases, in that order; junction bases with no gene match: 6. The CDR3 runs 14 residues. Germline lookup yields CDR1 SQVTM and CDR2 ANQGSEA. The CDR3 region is CSVDDRVSTDTQYF. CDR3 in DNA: TGCAGCGTTGATGACAGGGTTAGTACAGATACGCAGTATTTT.

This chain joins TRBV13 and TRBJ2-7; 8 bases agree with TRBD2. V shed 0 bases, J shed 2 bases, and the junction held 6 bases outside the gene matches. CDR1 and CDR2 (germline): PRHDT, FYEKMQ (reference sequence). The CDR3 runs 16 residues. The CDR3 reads CASSLGGLAVTYEQYF. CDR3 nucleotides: TGTGCCAGCAGCTTAGGTGGACTAGCCGTTACCTACGAGCAGTACTTC.

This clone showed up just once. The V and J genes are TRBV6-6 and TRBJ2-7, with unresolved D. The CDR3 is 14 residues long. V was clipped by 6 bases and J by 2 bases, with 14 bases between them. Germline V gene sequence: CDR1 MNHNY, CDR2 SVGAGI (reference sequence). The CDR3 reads CASRDEADTYEQYF. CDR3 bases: TGTGCCAGCAGAGACGAGGCAGATACCTACGAGCAGTACTTC.